These 10 T cell receptor beta chains were all obtained from the same sample, sequenced in a study of cytomegalovirus exposure and HLA in healthy donors. TCRdb's table, derived via immunoSEQ multiplex PCR, lists solely in-frame clones and lacks some. Here the sample spans more than 110,000 clones, about nine tenths being singletons. Sequencing used PBMCs. The source of these receptors is a man aged 18-30 years in good health and CMV-seronegative.

This chain's CDR3 is CASSPLQGDTQYF. The CDR3 DNA is TGTGCCAGCTCACCCTTACAGGGAGATACGCAGTATTTT. J is TRBJ2-3 and V is TRBV18; tentative D call: TRBD1 (6 bases). The CDR3 consists of 13 residues. CDR1 and CDR2 (germline): KGHSH, LQKENI. V was pared by 3 bases and J by 5 bases, with 9 bases between.

The chain combines TRBV6-1 with TRBJ1-5, with a possible D match to TRBD1 (5 bases). Per the germline V gene, CDR1 is MNHNS and CDR2 is SASEGT. The CDR3 is 16 amino acids. Trimming took 2 bases from V and 4 from J, leaving 15 bases between them. The CDR3 DNA reads as TGTGCCAGCAGTGAACGGGCAGGGAACACAAATCAGCCCCAGCATTTT. It is translated as CASSERAGNTNQPQHF.

CDR3 DNA sequence: TGTGCCAGCAGTTTAACCCGACAGGCCCAGCCCCAGCATTTT. This codes for CASSLTRQAQPQHF. V and J are TRBV27 and TRBJ1-5; tentative D call: TRBD1 (6 bases). The germline V gene has CDR1 MNHEY and CDR2 SMNVEV (reference sequence). The CDR3 runs to 14 residues. V gave up 2 bases and J gave up 7 bases, with 12 bases separating them.

This chain uses TRBV6-5 with TRBJ2-3, with D perhaps matching TRBD1 (6 bases). V lost 6 bases and J lost 0, with 16 bases in between. Germline V CDR1 and CDR2: MNHEY, SVGAGI. This CDR3 contains 16 residues. DNA of the CDR3: TGTGCCAGCAGCTACCGGACAGTTGCTAGCACAGATACGCAGTATTTT. Translated, it gives CASSYRTVASTDTQYF.

This clone has a single count. The genes are TRBV7-2 and TRBJ2-3, with a weak D call TRBD2 (5 bases). V was pared by 1 base and J by 6 bases, with 8 bases between. The V gene's germline CDR1 is SGHTA and CDR2 FQGNSA. The CDR3 spans 13 residues. Here the CDR3 reads CASSLDRRDTQYF. The CDR3 DNA reads TGTGCCAGCAGCTTAGATAGGAGGGATACGCAGTATTTT.

This clone was observed once. This chain joins TRBV5-4 and TRBJ2-3; the D gene is possibly TRBD1 (7 bases). This CDR3 has 16 residues. CDR1 and CDR2 (germline): SGHNT, YYREEE (reference sequence). V lost 4 bases and J lost 0, with 15 bases in between. The CDR3 sequence is CASSPKTGRSTDTQYF. CDR3 bases: TGTGCCAGCAGCCCAAAGACAGGGAGGAGCACAGATACGCAGTATTTT.

V usage is TRBV18 and J usage is TRBJ1-4, with 10 bases identical to TRBD1. Trimming took 3 bases from V and 5 from J; bases not matched to a gene: 0. The germline V gene has CDR1 KGHSH and CDR2 LQKENI. The CDR3 runs to 14 residues. The CDR3 DNA reads as TGTGCCAGCTCACCGGGACAGGGGAATGAAAAACTGTTTTTT. It translates to CASSPGQGNEKLFF.

V usage is TRBV10-2 and J usage is TRBJ2-7; D might be TRBD1 (5 bases). Germline CDR1 WSHSY, CDR2 SAAADI. Trimming stripped 6 bases from V and 1 base from J, with 13 bases between. This CDR3 is built from 14 residues. The CDR3, as DNA: TGCGCCAGCAGCGCCACAGGTAAATCCTACGAGCAGTACTTC. It encodes CASSATGKSYEQYF.

This sequence joins TRBV5-4 and TRBJ1-3; D not certain. V lost 4 bases and J 0 bases, leaving 8 bases between the germline ends. CDR1 SGHNT and CDR2 YYREEE come from the germline V gene (reference sequence). The CDR3 runs 14 residues. CDR3 sequence (DNA): TGTGCCAGCAGCCCCGGGATCTCTGGAAACACCATATATTTT. It yields the protein CASSPGISGNTIYF.

The chain employs TRBV28 and TRBJ1-5; 10 nucleotides align to TRBD1. The germline V gene encodes CDR1 MDHEN and CDR2 SYDVKM. V was clipped by 5 bases and J by 5 bases; unmatched bases: 6. CDR3 size: 15 residues. The CDR3 loop reads CASSGDRGLYQPQHF. CDR3 DNA sequence: TGTGCCAGCAGTGGGGACAGGGGACTTTATCAGCCCCAGCATTTT.